This T cell receptor (beta chain) was obtained from a study of T cell responses to AZD1222 COVID-19 vaccine. General study points: After two AZD1222 doses, spike-specific TCR breadth and depth rose versus day 0. Vaccine-associated CD4 TCRs spanned spike, dominant at 160-218 and 743-854. Most donors were white British and more were female, and clonal diversity was possibly underestimated.

Measured with immunoSEQ multiplex PCR; TCRdb has only the in-frame clones, and not every one. Among tens of thousands of clones listed, about 82% were seen once. Whether given at about 4 or about 12 weeks, second doses were pooled. Details on this clone: The antigen is not known.

This receptor was obtained from an adult who received the AZD1222 COVID-19 vaccine. This specimen was peripheral blood, taken 28 days after the second AZD1222 dose.

DNA for the CDR3: TGTGCCAGCACCCCCTATGGCGGGGGGCTCACCGGGGAGCTGTTTTTT. Translating gives CASTPYGGGLTGELFF. The genes are TRBV7-2 and TRBJ2-2, with 8 nucleotides matching TRBD2. CDR1 is SGHTA, CDR2 FQGNSA, per germline. Unmatched junction bases numbered 11, after V lost 7 bases and J lost 4 bases. This CDR3 region has 16 residues.